Listed below are T cell receptor beta chains from one sample, sequenced in a study of CD8+ T cells in alopecia areata. The protocol was immunoSEQ multiplex PCR, while the TCRdb copy is restricted to in-frame clones and leaves out a portion. Of more than 110,000 clones listed, less than 70% are singletons. This material consisted of CD8+ T cells sorted from blood, taken at week 4, from a patient treated with tofacitinib. These receptors all come from a human donor with alopecia areata. Both conserved end residues are part of each CDR3. A D gene is named only where the DNA matches it firmly. The size entry is marked missing in some rows and otherwise reads once, few, many or a size class.

cdr3_aa cdr3_nt j_call v_call clone_size d_call
CASSPTEGFYGYTF TGTGCCAGCAGCCCCACTGAAGGGTTCTATGGCTACACCTTC TRBJ1-2 TRBV4-2 NA NA
CASSFAGWGNTEAFF TGTGCCAGCAGTTTCGCTGGGTGGGGGAACACTGAAGCTTTCTTT TRBJ1-1 TRBV27 few NA
CASSVGGGQNEQFF TGTGCCAGCAGTGTGGGCGGGGGCCAGAATGAGCAGTTCTTC TRBJ2-1 TRBV2 few NA
CATSRTGTGNGYTF TGTGCCACCAGCAGAACCGGGACAGGGAATGGCTACACCTTC TRBJ1-2 TRBV15 NA TRBD1
CASSSDRGSTEAFF TGTGCCAGCAGCTCGGACAGGGGGTCTACTGAAGCTTTCTTT TRBJ1-1 TRBV7-3 once TRBD1
CASSPAGGADTQYF TGTGCCAGCAGCCCCGCGGGGGGGGCCGATACGCAGTATTTT TRBJ2-3 TRBV7-3 NA TRBD2
CASSLVKQGHGYTF TGTGCCAGCAGCTTAGTGAAACAGGGGCATGGCTACACCTTC TRBJ1-2 TRBV7-9 NA TRBD1
CASSWRDSTYEQYF TGCGCCAGCAGCTGGAGGGACAGCACCTACGAGCAGTACTTC TRBJ2-7 TRBV5-1 few NA
CATDLPGPTETQYF TGTGCCACCGATCTTCCGGGGCCGACGGAGACCCAGTACTTC TRBJ2-5 TRBV6-6 NA NA
CATSREDNQPQHF TGTGCCACCAGCAGGGAGGACAATCAGCCCCAGCATTTT TRBJ1-5 TRBV15 few NA
CASSPDQSSYNEQFF TGTGCCAGCAGCCCCGATCAGAGCTCCTACAATGAGCAGTTCTTC TRBJ2-1 TRBV7-3 few NA
CFALTWAGARSSSYNEQFF TGTTTTGCCCTGACCTGGGCGGGGGCCCGATCCAGCTCCTACAATGAGCAGTTCTTC TRBJ2-1 TRBV21-1 few NA
CASSYTETGNGYTF TGTGCCAGCAGTTACACAGAGACAGGGAATGGCTACACCTTC TRBJ1-2 TRBV6-5 NA TRBD1
CASSLGRMNTEAFF TGTGCCAGCAGCTTAGGGCGGATGAACACTGAAGCTTTCTTT TRBJ1-1 TRBV7-9 NA NA
CASSFQETQYF TGTGCCAGCAGTTTCCAAGAGACCCAGTACTTC TRBJ2-5 TRBV27 NA NA
CASSQGIVYEQYF TGTGCCAGCAGCCAAGGGATAGTGTACGAGCAGTACTTC TRBJ2-7 TRBV4-2 NA NA
CASSLEGWTEAFF TGTGCCAGCAGTTTAGAGGGTTGGACTGAAGCTTTCTTT TRBJ1-1 TRBV6-6 few NA
CASSQDGGISYNEQFF TGTGCCAGCAGCCAAGATGGGGGCATATCCTACAATGAGCAGTTCTTC TRBJ2-1 TRBV4-2 few NA
CASSYSTMNTEAFF TGTGCCAGCAGTTACTCAACTATGAACACTGAAGCTTTCTTT TRBJ1-1 TRBV6-6 NA NA
CASSQGHSGYTF TGCGCCAGCAGCCAAGGCCATAGTGGCTACACCTTC TRBJ1-2 TRBV4-3 NA NA
CASSVEDAPWTQYF TGTGCCAGCAGCGTAGAAGACGCGCCGTGGACCCAGTACTTC TRBJ2-5 TRBV9 NA NA
CSGVGDTQYF TGCAGCGGTGTTGGGGATACGCAGTATTTT TRBJ2-3 TRBV29-1 NA NA
CASSLSKGTGLSYEQYF TGTGCCAGCAGTTTATCGAAGGGGACAGGCCTTTCCTACGAGCAGTACTTC TRBJ2-7 TRBV27 NA TRBD1
CASSTGEVNTEAFF TGTGCCAGTTCGACAGGGGAAGTGAACACTGAAGCTTTCTTT TRBJ1-1 TRBV19 NA TRBD1
CASTAAIENEQFF TGTGCCAGCACCGCCGCCATTGAGAATGAGCAGTTCTTC TRBJ2-1 TRBV7-9 few NA
CASSLSRAEPQHF TGTGCCAGCAGCTTAAGTCGGGCGGAGCCCCAGCATTTT TRBJ1-5 TRBV11-2 NA NA
CASEGVQETQYF TGTGCCAGCGAAGGGGTCCAAGAGACCCAGTACTTC TRBJ2-5 TRBV2 NA NA
CASSVGPLAHYEQYF TGTGCCAGCAGCGTAGGGCCCTTAGCTCACTACGAGCAGTACTTC TRBJ2-7 TRBV9 few NA
CASGVGTGELFF TGTGCCAGCGGTGTGGGCACCGGGGAGCTGTTTTTT TRBJ2-2 TRBV13 NA NA
CASSRTSGGYTDTQYF TGTGCCAGCAGCCGGACTAGCGGGGGGTACACAGATACGCAGTATTTT TRBJ2-3 TRBV11-2 NA TRBD2
CSVDPGQYNEQFF TGCAGCGTCGACCCGGGACAGTACAATGAGCAGTTCTTC TRBJ2-1 TRBV29-1 NA TRBD1
CASSWDGGSYEQYF TGTGCCAGCAGTTGGGACGGGGGTTCCTACGAGCAGTACTTC TRBJ2-7 TRBV5-6 few NA
CAWSVSGLLFF TGTGCCTGGAGTGTGTCAGGGTTGCTGTTTTTT TRBJ2-2 TRBV30 NA NA
CASSPPVGGETQYF TGTGCCAGCAGCCCCCCAGTAGGGGGAGAGACCCAGTACTTC TRBJ2-5 TRBV7-9 NA NA
CASSLRGLNTEAFF TGTGCCAGCAGCTTAAGAGGGTTGAACACTGAAGCTTTCTTT TRBJ1-1 TRBV7-3 NA NA
CASSPRRRTFTGELFF TGTGCCAGCAGTCCTCGGAGACGGACCTTCACCGGGGAGCTGTTTTTT TRBJ2-2 TRBV27 NA NA
CASSLDGGLDEAFF TGCGCCAGCAGCCTGGACGGAGGGCTCGATGAAGCTTTCTTT TRBJ1-1 TRBV5-1 NA NA
CSVTSLPRETQYF TGCAGCGTTACGAGTCTCCCGAGGGAGACCCAGTACTTC TRBJ2-5 TRBV29-1 few NA
CSVSTGEAFF TGCAGCGTCTCGACAGGGGAAGCTTTCTTT TRBJ1-1 TRBV29-1 NA TRBD1
CASSDRGQETQYF TGTGCCAGCAGTGATCGGGGCCAAGAGACCCAGTACTTC TRBJ2-5 TRBV25-1 few NA
CAWMAARGTEAFF TGTGCCTGGATGGCAGCCCGAGGAACTGAAGCTTTCTTT TRBJ1-1 TRBV30 NA NA
CSVELVGHGQASYEQYF TGCAGCGTTGAGTTGGTGGGGCACGGACAGGCCAGCTACGAGCAGTACTTC TRBJ2-7 TRBV29-1 once TRBD1
CASSYGGVNQPQHF TGTGCCAGCAGTTACGGGGGGGTTAATCAGCCCCAGCATTTT TRBJ1-5 TRBV6-5 NA NA
CASSPQQDTDTQYF TGCGCCAGCAGCCCTCAACAGGACACAGATACGCAGTATTTT TRBJ2-3 TRBV4-1 few NA
CASSFWGDTEAFF TGCGCCAGCAGCTTCTGGGGGGACACTGAAGCTTTCTTT TRBJ1-1 TRBV5-1 NA NA
CSVEEVKVGNEQFF TGCAGCGTTGAGGAGGTGAAGGTTGGCAATGAGCAGTTCTTC TRBJ2-1 TRBV29-1 few NA
CASSRDGKFYEQYF TGTGCCAGCAGCAGGGACGGGAAGTTCTACGAGCAGTACTTC TRBJ2-7 TRBV13 NA NA
CAWSAGGPYEQYF TGTGCCTGGAGTGCGGGCGGCCCCTACGAGCAGTACTTC TRBJ2-7 TRBV30 NA NA
CASSGIRDHYGYTF TGTGCCAGCAGCGGAATTAGGGACCACTATGGCTACACCTTC TRBJ1-2 TRBV9 NA NA
CAWSGTGGYQPQHF TGTGCCTGGAGTGGGACAGGGGGTTATCAGCCCCAGCATTTT TRBJ1-5 TRBV30 once TRBD1
CASSYGEESPTDTQYF TGTGCCAGCAGTTACGGGGAAGAGTCTCCCACAGATACGCAGTATTTT TRBJ2-3 TRBV6-5 NA NA
CASSSGSHTDTQYF TGTGCCAGCAGTTCGGGATCCCACACAGATACGCAGTATTTT TRBJ2-3 TRBV6-5 NA NA
CASSLGGYDTEAFF TGTGCCAGCAGCTTGGGAGGGTACGACACTGAAGCTTTCTTT TRBJ1-1 TRBV7-9 NA NA
CSVGSFSSYEQYF TGCAGCGTAGGCAGCTTTTCTTCCTACGAGCAGTACTTC TRBJ2-7 TRBV29-1 NA NA